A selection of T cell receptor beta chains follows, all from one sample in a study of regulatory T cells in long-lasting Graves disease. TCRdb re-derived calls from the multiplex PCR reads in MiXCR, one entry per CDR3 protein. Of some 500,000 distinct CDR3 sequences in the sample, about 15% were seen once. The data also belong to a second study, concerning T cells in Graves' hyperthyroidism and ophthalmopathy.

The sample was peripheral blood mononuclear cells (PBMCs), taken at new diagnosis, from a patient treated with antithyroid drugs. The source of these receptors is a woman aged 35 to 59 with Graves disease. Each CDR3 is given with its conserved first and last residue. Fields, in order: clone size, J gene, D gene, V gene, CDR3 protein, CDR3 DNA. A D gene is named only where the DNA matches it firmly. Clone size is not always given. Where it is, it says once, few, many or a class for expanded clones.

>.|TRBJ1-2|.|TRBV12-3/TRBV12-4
CASSLTTGDFIYGYTF
TGTGCCAGCAGTCTAACTACCGGGGATTTTATCTATGGCTACACCTTC
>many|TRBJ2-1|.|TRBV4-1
CASSQEVNAINEQFF
TGCGCCAGCAGCCAAGAGGTAAACGCCATCAATGAGCAGTTCTTC
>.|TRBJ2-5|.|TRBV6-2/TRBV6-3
CASSDGPAGLETQYF
TGTGCCAGCAGTGATGGGCCAGCGGGCTTAGAGACCCAGTACTTC
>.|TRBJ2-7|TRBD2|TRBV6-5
CASSYLAGGDEQYF
TGTGCCAGCAGTTACCTAGCGGGGGGCGACGAGCAGTACTTC
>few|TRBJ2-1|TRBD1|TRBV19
CASGRTGVYNEQFF
TGTGCCAGTGGCCGGACAGGAGTCTACAATGAGCAGTTCTTC
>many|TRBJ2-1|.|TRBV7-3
CASSLGGQNYNEQFF
TGTGCCAGCAGCTTAGGGGGACAAAATTACAATGAGCAGTTCTTC
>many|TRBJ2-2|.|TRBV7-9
CASRSNLAGELFF
TGTGCCAGCAGATCGAACCTCGCCGGGGAGCTGTTTTTT
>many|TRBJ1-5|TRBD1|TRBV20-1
CSAREGGTGRQPQHF
TGCAGTGCTAGAGAGGGGGGGACAGGGCGACAGCCCCAGCATTTT
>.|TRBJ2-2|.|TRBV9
CASSLPAVRELFF
TGTGCCAGCAGCCTCCCGGCAGTACGAGAGCTGTTTTTT
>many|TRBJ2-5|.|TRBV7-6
CASSLEVREETQYF
TGTGCCAGCAGCTTAGAAGTCAGGGAAGAGACCCAGTACTTC
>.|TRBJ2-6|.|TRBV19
CASRGLGSGANVLTF
TGTGCCAGTAGGGGCCTAGGCTCTGGGGCCAACGTCCTGACTTTC
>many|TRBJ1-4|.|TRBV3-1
CASSPVVGGEKLFF
TGTGCCAGCAGCCCCGTCGTAGGGGGTGAAAAACTGTTTTTT
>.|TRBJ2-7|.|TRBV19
CASSIRDTSYEQYF
TGTGCCAGTAGTATCCGGGACACAAGCTACGAGCAGTACTTC
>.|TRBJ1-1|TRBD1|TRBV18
CASSLTGGWDEAFF
TGTGCCAGCTCACTAACAGGGGGCTGGGATGAAGCTTTCTTT
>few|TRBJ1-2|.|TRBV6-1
CASSGWHSRNIDYGYTF
TGTGCCAGCAGTGGGTGGCACTCCCGAAATATTGACTATGGCTACACCTTC
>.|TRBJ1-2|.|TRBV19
CASSLGEDGGALVYGYTF
TGTGCCAGTAGTTTAGGAGAGGACGGAGGGGCTCTCGTCTATGGCTACACCTTC